Below are 18 T cell receptor beta chains sequenced from a single sample in a study of shared clonotypes between healthy human individuals. Naive CD8 cells lacked CD45RO and underwent positive selection for CCR7, leaving out terminally differentiated effector memory CD45RA+ cells. TCRdb's table, derived via immunoSEQ multiplex PCR, lists solely in-frame clones and lacks some. The data hold approximately 1.9 million clones, with approximately 92% observed a single time. The source material was naive CD8+ T cells from PBMCs. These receptors all come from a man between 18 and 35 years old in good health. Some clones in this sample may be carry-over from other donors' samples.

The J gene is TRBJ2-7, the V gene TRBV5-1; D assignment may be TRBD1 or TRBD2 (5 bases each). The CDR3 has 16 amino acids. The germline V gene encodes CDR1 SGHRS and CDR2 YFSETQ. The ends were cut back, 4 bases at V and 2 bases at J, with 19 bases in the middle. The CDR3 DNA is TGCGCCAGCAGCCCCAGGGTTCGGGGAACAACCTACGAGCAGTACTTC. Translating it yields CASSPRVRGTTYEQYF.

The chain employs TRBV19 and TRBJ1-1, with TRBD1 matching over 7 bases. Germline V gene lookup returns CDR1 LNHDA and CDR2 SQIVND (reference sequence). The CDR3 length is 17 residues. V lost 5 bases, J lost 3 bases, and 15 bases stayed unmatched. The CDR3 is CASSPRQGQGRDTEAFF. The CDR3 nucleotides read TGTGCCAGTAGTCCTCGACAGGGCCAGGGTCGGGACACTGAAGCTTTCTTT.

V is TRBV5-6 and J is TRBJ2-7; TRBD2 matches at 10 bases. Trimming cost V 2 bases and J 4 bases; bases outside gene matches: 6. Germline CDR1 and CDR2: SGHDT and YYEEEE. The CDR3 length is 15 residues. The CDR3 here is CASSFLLAGIYEQYF. For the CDR3, the DNA is TGTGCCAGCAGCTTTTTACTAGCGGGAATTTACGAGCAGTACTTC.

J is TRBJ1-1 and V is TRBV5-4; D gene unclear. Germline assignment: CDR1 SGHNT and CDR2 YYREEE (reference sequence). The V gene lost 5 bases and the J gene lost 1 base, with 12 bases spanning the gap. The CDR3 sequence is 14 residues long. In DNA form, the CDR3 reads TGTGCCAGCAGTTCCACCCTTAAGAACACTGAAGCTTTCTTT. It codes for CASSSTLKNTEAFF.

The chain recombines TRBV28 with TRBJ1-1, with D hard to call. CDR3 length equals 13 residues. Germline V lookup: CDR1 MDHEN, CDR2 SYDVKM. Deletions cut 6 bases from V and 0 bases from J, with 8 bases between. Here the CDR3 DNA reads TGTGCCAGCAGCACGTACCTGAACACTGAAGCTTTCTTT. Translated, it gives CASSTYLNTEAFF.

The chain uses TRBV2 and TRBJ2-7; D unclear. Germline values: CDR1 SNHLY, CDR2 FYNNEI. Trimming took 8 bases from V and 3 from J, leaving 8 bases between them. The CDR3 spans 11 residues. CDR3 nucleotide sequence: TGTGCCAGCGGGTCAATCTACGAGCAGTACTTC. It codes for CASGSIYEQYF.

The rearrangement joins TRBV10-3 to TRBJ1-1, with D perhaps matching TRBD1 (6 bases). The CDR3 has 15 residues. Per germline, CDR1 ENHRY and CDR2 SYGVKD. V was shortened by 4 bases and J by 1 base, with 13 bases between the two germline ends. The chain's CDR3 is CAISGLPTGNTEAFF. The CDR3 DNA is TGTGCCATCAGTGGGCTACCGACAGGGAACACTGAAGCTTTCTTT.

The CDR3 DNA reads TGTGCCAGCAGCTCACTAGCGGGAGCCCCAGATACGCAGTATTTT. This translates into CASSSLAGAPDTQYF. The chain recombines TRBV28 with TRBJ2-3; the match to TRBD2 covers 11 bases. Looked up from germline, CDR1 is MDHEN and CDR2 is SYDVKM. The V and J ends lost 6 bases and 4 bases, in that order; junction bases with no gene match: 6. The CDR3 contains 15 residues.

V is TRBV9 and J is TRBJ2-3; D is perhaps TRBD2 (5 bases). The CDR3 covers 15 residues. Trimming shortened V by 4 bases and J by 2 bases, and 14 bases separated the two germline ends. Germline CDR1 reads SGDLS; CDR2 reads YYNGEE. CDR3 sequence: CASSLSGAYTDTQYF. The CDR3 DNA reads TGTGCCAGCAGCTTAAGCGGAGCCTACACAGATACGCAGTATTTT.

Comment on this clone: The junction shows a germline mismatch at one end, possibly a read error. The chain links TRBV28 to TRBJ2-1; a possible D gene is TRBD2 (6 bases). CDR1 and CDR2 from the germline V gene are MDHEN and SYDVKM. The CDR3 is 15 residues long. The CDR3 protein is CASSPLAEIYHEQFF. DNA of the CDR3: TGTGCCAGCAGTCCCTTAGCGGAAATCTACCATGAGCAGTTCTTC.

Comment on this clone: The sample holds other DNA sequences that translate to the same CDR3. The chain is built from TRBV28 and TRBJ1-6; D unclear. The V gene lost 4 bases and the J gene lost 8 bases, with 6 bases spanning the gap. Per germline, CDR1 MDHEN and CDR2 SYDVKM. The CDR3 sequence is 12 residues long. This chain's CDR3 is CASSSPYSPLHF. DNA of the CDR3: TGTGCCAGCAGTTCGCCCTATTCACCCCTCCACTTT.

The CDR3 is CASSQEGLFNEQFF. CDR3 nucleotides: TGCGCCAGCAGCCAAGAGGGCTTGTTCAATGAGCAGTTCTTC. The chain employs TRBV4-3 and TRBJ2-1; unclear D gene. CDR1 LGHNA and CDR2 YSLEER come from the germline V gene. Trimming removed 0 bases at V and 6 bases at J, with 9 bases between. This CDR3 region has 14 residues.

V and J are TRBV29-1 and TRBJ2-7; 8 bases align to TRBD2. The germline V gene has CDR1 SQVTM and CDR2 ANQGSEA. The CDR3 is 14 amino acids. The ends lost 7 bases at V and 3 bases at J; junction bases unmatched: 11. This chain's CDR3 is CSGSAGGGYYEQYF. CDR3 DNA: TGCAGCGGGTCGGCGGGGGGCGGATACTACGAGCAGTACTTC.

Here the CDR3 DNA reads TGCAGCGTTGAGGGATTAGGCGGGAGCTCCTACAATGAGCAGTTCTTC. This gives the protein CSVEGLGGSSYNEQFF. This chain links TRBV29-1 with TRBJ2-1; 7 nucleotides align to TRBD2. This CDR3 has 16 residues. Germline CDR1 SQVTM, CDR2 ANQGSEA. With V trimmed by 3 bases and J by 0 bases, 8 bases remained unmatched.

This sequence joins TRBV6-6 and TRBJ1-5; TRBD1 aligns across 10 bases. With 5 bases clipped from V and 3 bases from J, the junction kept 4 bases outside the gene matches. The V gene's germline CDR1 is MNHNY and CDR2 SVGAGI (reference sequence). This CDR3 comprises 15 residues. The CDR3 region has the DNA TGTGCCAGCAGTGGGACAGGGGCACTCAATCAGCCCCAGCATTTT. This translates into CASSGTGALNQPQHF.

This clone was recorded only once. The rearrangement uses TRBV25-1 and TRBJ1-1, with D uncertain. Germline CDR1 MGHDK, CDR2 SYGVNS. With 4 bases removed from V and 6 bases from J, the gap between germline ends came to 6 bases. The CDR3 sequence is 11 residues long. In DNA, the CDR3 is TGTGCCAGCAGTGGATCCTCTGAAGCTTTCTTT. Protein product: CASSGSSEAFF.

V is TRBV11-2 and J is TRBJ2-5; D uncertain. Per germline, CDR1 SGHAT and CDR2 FQNNGV. V was shortened by 3 bases and J by 5 bases, with 13 bases between the two germline ends. The CDR3 contains 14 residues. In DNA, the CDR3 is TGTGCCAGCAGCTTTAACCCAGCCGGGGAGACCCAGTACTTC. Translating gives CASSFNPAGETQYF.

V gene TRBV7-3 combines with J gene TRBJ2-3; D is unresolved. The CDR3 covers 13 residues. CDR1 and CDR2 (germline): SGHTA, FQGTGA. With 0 bases removed from V and 6 bases from J, the gap between germline ends came to 7 bases. The CDR3 DNA sequence: TGTGCCAGCAGCTTAACGTTCGGGGATACGCAGTATTTT. Amino acid sequence: CASSLTFGDTQYF.